The clone carrying this T cell receptor (beta chain) showed up many times. The antigen is not known. Time point denoted: sample taken at primary tumor resection. CDR1 is MGHRA, CDR2 YSYEKL, per germline. The V segment lost 0 bases and the J segment 7 bases; nucleotides outside the gene matches: 7. There are 15 residues in the CDR3. The data are from a study of spatial heterogeneity in lung cancer. Overall study: Consistently, beta-chain sequences turned up in larger numbers than alpha-chain sequences did. Within tumor regions, the number of TCR transcripts tracked closely with a T cell module score obtained from matched bulk RNA-seq. Study conclusions and caveats: Tracking of tumor mutation counts was seen in expanded intratumoral alpha and beta TCR counts.

TCRdb re-derived calls from the 5' RACE reads in MiXCR, one entry per CDR3 protein. The sample has about 7,900 distinct CDR3 sequences, 5.5% to 8% seen once. This sample comprised lung tumor tissue, obtained at surgery. This TCR came from a female donor with early-stage non-small cell lung cancer. The chain combines TRBV4-1 with TRBJ2-7, with TRBD2 identical over 9 bases. The chain's CDR3 is CASSQDAAGGVEQYF. CDR3 coding DNA: TGCGCCAGCAGCCAAGATGCGGCGGGAGGGGTGGAGCAGTACTTC.